This is a list of T cell receptor beta chains from one sample in a study of cytomegalovirus exposure and HLA in healthy donors. Using immunoSEQ multiplex PCR, the repertoire was profiled, and TCRdb retains in-frame clones only, with some absent. The sample's table shows about 120,000 clones. The sequenced sample was PBMCs. The receptor source for this set is a man younger than 35 in good health and CMV-seronegative. Both conserved end residues are part of each CDR3. Each record gives: J gene, V gene, CDR3 protein.

j_call: TRBJ1-3; v_call: TRBV11-2; cdr3_aa: CASSLDQGLRSRSGNTIYF
j_call: TRBJ2-1; v_call: TRBV6-1; cdr3_aa: CASSDSGLAGGHEQFF
j_call: TRBJ2-7; v_call: TRBV11-2; cdr3_aa: CASSYGLAGDHDF
j_call: TRBJ1-3; v_call: TRBV27; cdr3_aa: CASSQDSGNTIYF
j_call: TRBJ2-1; v_call: TRBV7-8; cdr3_aa: CASSRRNDISFF
j_call: TRBJ1-2; v_call: TRBV7-9; cdr3_aa: CASSLVGGASQRYTF
j_call: TRBJ1-3; v_call: TRBV5-3; cdr3_aa: CARSSDREVAGNTIYF
j_call: TRBJ1-2; v_call: TRBV7-2; cdr3_aa: CASSFPGKNYGYTF
j_call: TRBJ2-7; v_call: TRBV19; cdr3_aa: CASNPTGSSYEQYF
j_call: TRBJ2-7; v_call: TRBV6-1; cdr3_aa: CASRTGGSEQYF
j_call: TRBJ1-5; v_call: TRBV5-1; cdr3_aa: CASRQGTLSNQPQHF
j_call: TRBJ2-2; v_call: TRBV6-4; cdr3_aa: CASSVGQGDTGELFF
j_call: TRBJ2-7; v_call: TRBV5-4; cdr3_aa: CASSSFYLAGEVEQYF
j_call: TRBJ2-7; v_call: TRBV7-9; cdr3_aa: CASSFSSDEQYF
j_call: TRBJ2-6; v_call: TRBV5-6; cdr3_aa: CASSLTRDSQGSGANVLTF
j_call: TRBJ1-3; v_call: TRBV27; cdr3_aa: CASSPGTPASGNTIYF
j_call: TRBJ2-7; v_call: TRBV19; cdr3_aa: CATGTGAYEQYF
j_call: TRBJ2-7; v_call: TRBV5-8; cdr3_aa: CASSLGARLTGAYEQYF
j_call: TRBJ1-1; v_call: TRBV15; cdr3_aa: CATSREGTADTEAFF
j_call: TRBJ2-2; v_call: TRBV2; cdr3_aa: CASNKDTIGELFF
j_call: TRBJ2-2; v_call: TRBV7-9; cdr3_aa: CASSLFPGQGATGELFF
j_call: TRBJ2-7; v_call: TRBV27; cdr3_aa: CASSVYRGTYEQYF
j_call: TRBJ2-7; v_call: TRBV5-1; cdr3_aa: CASSLVLDSSYEQYF
j_call: TRBJ2-4; v_call: TRBV7-8; cdr3_aa: CASSLGGPYPSAKNIQYF
j_call: TRBJ2-7; v_call: TRBV5-1; cdr3_aa: CASSLDRVKYF
j_call: TRBJ2-3; v_call: TRBV5-1; cdr3_aa: CASSPPGLVGDTQYF
j_call: TRBJ1-1; v_call: TRBV7-9; cdr3_aa: CASSLTTGLRGTEAFF
j_call: TRBJ2-7; v_call: TRBV30; cdr3_aa: CAWSINLGTGDSYEQYF
j_call: TRBJ1-1; v_call: TRBV11-2; cdr3_aa: CASSQDRNTEAFF
j_call: TRBJ2-2; v_call: TRBV10-1; cdr3_aa: CASSLGNTGELFF
j_call: TRBJ2-3; v_call: TRBV19; cdr3_aa: CASSQGWTDTQYF
j_call: TRBJ2-1; v_call: TRBV19; cdr3_aa: CASSRGKNYNEQFF
j_call: TRBJ2-7; v_call: TRBV6-5; cdr3_aa: CASSYSGRDEQYF
j_call: TRBJ2-1; v_call: TRBV19; cdr3_aa: CASSIGGGHNEQFF
j_call: TRBJ2-3; v_call: TRBV5-4; cdr3_aa: CASSLGGTDTQYF
j_call: TRBJ2-7; v_call: TRBV7-6; cdr3_aa: CASSPPLRGGYEQYF
j_call: TRBJ1-5; v_call: TRBV7-8; cdr3_aa: CASSGQDNQPQHF
j_call: TRBJ2-5; v_call: TRBV6-5; cdr3_aa: CASSYPSGGSGTQYF
j_call: TRBJ2-1; v_call: TRBV5-1; cdr3_aa: CASSLGGTGEEFF
j_call: TRBJ1-1; v_call: TRBV19; cdr3_aa: CASAGRINTEAFF
j_call: TRBJ2-7; v_call: TRBV19; cdr3_aa: CASSFGGIYEQYF
j_call: TRBJ1-6; v_call: TRBV6-1; cdr3_aa: CASSDEALGAYNSPLHF
j_call: TRBJ1-4; v_call: TRBV6-5; cdr3_aa: CASSYSLPGNEKLFF
j_call: TRBJ1-4; v_call: TRBV4-2; cdr3_aa: CASRRQGVGTNEKLFF
j_call: TRBJ2-1; v_call: TRBV2; cdr3_aa: CASRFDRGRINEQFF
j_call: TRBJ2-5; v_call: TRBV5-4; cdr3_aa: CASSPKLLAYEDTQYF
j_call: TRBJ2-7; v_call: TRBV2; cdr3_aa: CASNNSTGPRHEQYF
j_call: TRBJ1-4; v_call: TRBV2; cdr3_aa: CASSEGQGNEKLFF
j_call: TRBJ2-2; v_call: TRBV30; cdr3_aa: CAWSGAGSTGELFF
j_call: TRBJ1-1; v_call: TRBV18; cdr3_aa: CASSPPHNTEAFF
j_call: TRBJ1-5; v_call: TRBV5-1; cdr3_aa: CASSQTGGLSQPQHF
j_call: TRBJ2-1; v_call: TRBV2; cdr3_aa: CASSEEQGHEQFF
j_call: TRBJ2-7; v_call: TRBV6-5; cdr3_aa: CASSYSTRDTFYEQYF